This T cell receptor beta chain appears in the sequencing data of a study of metastatic and nonmetastatic thyroid tumors. In the study overall: Repertoires were compared across blood and tumor or nodule tissue from malignant and benign thyroid patients.

No treatment of any kind had been given to any patient before thyroid surgery. By sample fraction, this clone is medium-sized (0.01 to 0.1%). Trimming took 1 base from V and 5 from J; bases not matched to a gene: 3. The CDR3 totals 16 residues. Per the germline V gene, CDR1 is LGHNA and CDR2 is YNFKEQ. In the authors' workflow: Differences in CDR3 between clinicopathological groups were drawn on to build a classifier intended to discriminate distant-metastatic papillary thyroid cancer patients. TCRdb re-called the PCR reads with MiXCR. The V and J calls come from TCRdb's annotation, not from the publication. The table shows roughly 40,000 clones, with about 15% occurring only once.

The source of this sequence is a female donor with papillary thyroid cancer or a benign thyroid nodule (not recorded which). Some clones in this sample may be carry-over from other donors' samples. The rearrangement links TRBV4-2 to TRBJ2-2; 11 bases are a match to TRBD2. The material sequenced was blood. The CDR3 DNA reads TGTGCCAGCAGCCAAGTTGGGACTAGCGGAACCGGGGAGCTGTTTTTT. It yields the protein CASSQVGTSGTGELFF.